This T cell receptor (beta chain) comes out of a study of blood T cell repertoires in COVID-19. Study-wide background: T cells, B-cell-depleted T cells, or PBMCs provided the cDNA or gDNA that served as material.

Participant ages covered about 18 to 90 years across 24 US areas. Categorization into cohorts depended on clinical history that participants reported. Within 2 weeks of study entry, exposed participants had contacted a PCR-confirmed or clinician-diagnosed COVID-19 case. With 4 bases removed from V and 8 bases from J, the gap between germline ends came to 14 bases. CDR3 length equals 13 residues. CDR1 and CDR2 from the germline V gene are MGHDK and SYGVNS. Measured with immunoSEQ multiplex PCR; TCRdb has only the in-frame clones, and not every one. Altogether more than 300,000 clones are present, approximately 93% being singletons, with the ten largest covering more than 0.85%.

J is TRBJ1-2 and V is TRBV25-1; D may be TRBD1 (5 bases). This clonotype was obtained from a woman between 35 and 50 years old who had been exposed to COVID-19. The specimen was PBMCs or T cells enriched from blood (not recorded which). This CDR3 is CASSAWGGLGYTF. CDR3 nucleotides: TGTGCCAGCAGTGCCTGGGGGGGTTTAGGCTACACCTTC.